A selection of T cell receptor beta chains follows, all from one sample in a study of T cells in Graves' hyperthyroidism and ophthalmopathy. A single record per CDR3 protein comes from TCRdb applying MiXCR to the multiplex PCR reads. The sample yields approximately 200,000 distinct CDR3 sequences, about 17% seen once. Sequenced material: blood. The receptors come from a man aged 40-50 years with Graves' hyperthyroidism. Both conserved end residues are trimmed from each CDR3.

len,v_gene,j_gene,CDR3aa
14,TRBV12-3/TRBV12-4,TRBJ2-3,ASSPGADRLTDTQY
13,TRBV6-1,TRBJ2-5,ASSEAGTVQETQY
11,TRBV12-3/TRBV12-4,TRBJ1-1,ASSFNANTEAF
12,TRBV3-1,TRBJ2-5,ASSPRGPGETQY
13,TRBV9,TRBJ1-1,ASSVDWGLDTEAF
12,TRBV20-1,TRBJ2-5,SASDRRGQETQY
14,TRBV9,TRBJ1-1,ASSPLGGGVDTEAF
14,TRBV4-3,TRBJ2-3,ASSQASGGLTDTQY
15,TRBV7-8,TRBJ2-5,ASRSSRLAGGRETQY
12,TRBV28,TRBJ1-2,ASSLLNNPYGYT
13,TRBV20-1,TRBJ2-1,SASGTRSSYNEQF
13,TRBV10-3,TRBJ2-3,AISRLAGRTDTQY
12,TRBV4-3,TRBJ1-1,ASSQDRFLTEAF
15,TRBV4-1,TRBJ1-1,ASSKGQERIMNTEAF
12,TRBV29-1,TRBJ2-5,SVLFPGHPGTQY
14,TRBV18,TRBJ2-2,ASPTTGYNPTGELF
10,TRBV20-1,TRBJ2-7,SVSQESYEQY
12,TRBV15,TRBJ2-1,ATKTGDPYNEQF
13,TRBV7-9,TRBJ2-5,ASSRTGAMQKTQY
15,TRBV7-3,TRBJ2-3,ASSLETSGVVADTQY
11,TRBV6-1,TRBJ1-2,ASSGQDYGGYT
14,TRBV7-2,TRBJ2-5,ASSSSTSGGQETQY
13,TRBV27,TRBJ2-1,ASSLYGTDYNEQF
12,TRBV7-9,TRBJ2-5,ASSLHRLQETQY
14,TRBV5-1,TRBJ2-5,ASSSGLAGVGETQY
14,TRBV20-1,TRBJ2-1,SATWTGLYSYNEQF
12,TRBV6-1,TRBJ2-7,ASSATGTKYEQY
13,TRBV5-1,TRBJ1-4,ASSPGRGQGEKLF
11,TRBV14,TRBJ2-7,ASSQGDRVPQY
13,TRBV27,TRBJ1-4,ASRDRGFANEKLF
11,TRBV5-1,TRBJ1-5,ASRTGENQPQH
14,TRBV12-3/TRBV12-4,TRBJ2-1,ASSPHRENLRNEQF
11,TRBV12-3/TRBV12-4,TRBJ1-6,ASSLGGWSPLH
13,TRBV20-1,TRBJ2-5,SADPGTSGGASQY
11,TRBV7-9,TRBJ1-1,ASSVMGEGEAF
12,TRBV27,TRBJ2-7,ASNPGSFSEEQY
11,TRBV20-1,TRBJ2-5,SIDRGLQETQY
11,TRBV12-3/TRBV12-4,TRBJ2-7,ASSPGLDYEQY
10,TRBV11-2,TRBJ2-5,ASSSRGRTQY
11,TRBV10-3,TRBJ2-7,AISEFGAHEQY
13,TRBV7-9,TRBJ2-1,ASSPGGIQANEQF
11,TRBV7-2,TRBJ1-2,ASSLTQTYGYT
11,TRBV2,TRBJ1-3,ASSEWVGNTIY
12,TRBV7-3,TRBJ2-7,ASSFGAGRYEQY
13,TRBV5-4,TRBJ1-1,ASSRQPREYTEAF